The 26 T cell receptor beta chains presented below share a single source sample, sequenced in a study of blood T cell repertoires in COVID-19. Repertoires were generated with immunoSEQ multiplex PCR, while TCRdb's copy carries only in-frame clones and drops some. The table lists 200,000 or so clones, approximately 90% of them singletons. The sequencing input was PBMCs or T cells enriched from blood (not recorded which). The receptor source for this set is a middle-aged woman with acute COVID-19.

The rearrangement uses TRBV5-1 and TRBJ1-1; 9 bases match TRBD1. The CDR3 runs 18 residues. Unmatched junction bases numbered 10, after V lost 0 bases and J lost 1 base. Germline V CDR1 and CDR2: SGHRS, YFSETQ. CDR3 region: CASSLEGQGMGGNTEAFF. The CDR3 bases are TGCGCCAGCAGCTTGGAGGGACAGGGAATGGGAGGGAACACTGAAGCTTTCTTT.

This clone was seen only once. J is TRBJ1-2 and V is TRBV5-1; the match to TRBD1 covers 7 bases. The CDR3 runs 15 residues. CDR1 is SGHRS and CDR2 is YFSETQ in the germline V gene. Trimming took 2 bases from V and 7 from J; bases not matched to a gene: 11. The CDR3 DNA follows: TGCGCCAGCAGCTTATCTCCGGGACAGAAGGCTGGCTACACCTTC. Protein: CASSLSPGQKAGYTF.

Worth noting for this clone: A junction boundary mismatches the germline segment, possibly from a read error. The rearrangement uses TRBV12-3 or TRBV12-4 and TRBJ1-2; D is possibly TRBD1 (6 bases). The CDR3 covers 13 residues. The CDR3: CASRFSQGYSYTF. CDR3 in DNA: TGTGCCAGCAGGTTTTCACAGGGCTATAGCTACACCTTC.

The rearrangement links TRBV4-2 to TRBJ1-5; unclear D gene. CDR1 and CDR2 from the germline V gene are LGHNA and YNFKEQ. The CDR3 spans 15 residues. V was cut by 3 bases and J by 0 bases, with 9 bases left in between. The chain's CDR3 is CASSQQTSSNQPQHF. The CDR3 bases are TGTGCCAGCAGCCAGCAAACCAGTAGCAATCAGCCCCAGCATTTT.

The chain is built from TRBV9 and TRBJ2-1, with 13 bases identical to TRBD2. The CDR3 runs 18 residues. Looked up from germline, CDR1 is SGDLS and CDR2 is YYNGEE. Germline trimming cut 0 bases from V and 2 bases from J; bases unmatched to any gene: 5. The CDR3 DNA follows: TGTGCCAGCAGCGTAGGTCCGGGACTAGCGGGGCCCTACAATGAGCAGTTCTTC. It is translated as CASSVGPGLAGPYNEQFF.

This chain joins TRBV27 and TRBJ1-1; 7 bases fit TRBD1. J was trimmed by 1 base and V by 5 bases; bases with no gene match: 4. The germline V gene encodes CDR1 MNHEY and CDR2 SMNVEV (reference sequence). This CDR3 region has 14 residues. The CDR3 region has the DNA TGTGCCAGCAGTCGGGACAGTCCGAACACTGAAGCTTTCTTT. Protein product: CASSRDSPNTEAFF.

The CDR3 region is CASSPTTGLILNYGYTF. The CDR3 nucleotides are TGTGCCAGCAGCCCGACTACTGGACTGATCCTTAACTATGGCTACACCTTC. This chain joins TRBV11-2 and TRBJ1-2; no reliable D call. This CDR3 contains 17 residues. The V gene lost 5 bases and the J gene lost 1 base, with 20 bases spanning the gap. Germline V CDR1 and CDR2: SGHAT, FQNNGV. The entire variable domain, with the rest obtained from reference TRBV11-2 and TRBJ1-2, is as follows: EAGVAQSPRYKIIEKRQSVAFWCNPISGHATLYWYQQILGQGPKLLIQFQNNGVVDDSQLPKDRFSAERLKGVDSTLKIQPAKLEDSAVYLCASSPTTGLILNYGYTFGSGTRLTVV.

The chain is built from TRBV6-6 and TRBJ2-7; 8 positions agree with TRBD1. V was pared by 6 bases and J by 5 bases, with 9 bases of the junction left unmatched. The CDR3 runs 14 residues. CDR1 and CDR2 from the germline V gene are MNHNY and SVGAGI (reference sequence). The CDR3 region has the DNA TGTGCCAGCAGCGGAGGACAGGGTATCCACGAGCAGTACTTC. Its protein product is CASSGGQGIHEQYF.

V gene TRBV19 combines with J gene TRBJ1-6; 12 nucleotides match TRBD1. The germline gives CDR1 LNHDA, CDR2 SQIVND (reference sequence). The junction had 5 bases not matched to a gene; V was cut back by 6 bases and J by 8 bases. CDR3 length: 15 amino acids. CDR3 sequence reads: CASSRDRGRDSPLHF. The CDR3 DNA sequence: TGTGCCAGTAGCCGGGACAGGGGGCGAGATTCACCCCTCCACTTT.

This chain connects TRBV5-1 to TRBJ2-5, with 9 bases matching TRBD2. Trimming cost V 2 bases and J 1 base; bases outside gene matches: 9. This CDR3 region has 17 residues. The germline gives CDR1 SGHRS, CDR2 YFSETQ. In DNA form, the CDR3 reads TGCGCCAGCAGCTTAATGCCAGCGGGGGGAAGCCAAGAGACCCAGTACTTC. It encodes CASSLMPAGGSQETQYF.

This chain links TRBV9 with TRBJ1-3; no clear D gene. CDR3 size: 14 residues. V was cut by 7 bases and J by 0 bases, with 11 bases left in between. Germline loops: CDR1 SGDLS, CDR2 YYNGEE. As DNA, the CDR3 is TGTGCCAGCGGGGTGGGAGACTCTGGAAACACCATATATTTT. It yields the protein CASGVGDSGNTIYF.

The gene calls are TRBV11-2 and TRBJ2-7, with D perhaps TRBD2 (5 bases). The ends were cut back, 1 base at V and 0 bases at J, with 7 bases in the middle. Germline V gene sequence: CDR1 SGHAT, CDR2 FQNNGV. The CDR3 runs to 14 residues. CDR3 sequence: CASSLGGSSYEQYV. The DNA of the CDR3 is TGTGCCAGCAGCTTAGGTGGGAGCTCCTACGAGCAGTACGTC.

The chain has TRBV5-1 and TRBJ1-2, with 11 bases that match TRBD1. Germline V CDR1 and CDR2: SGHRS, YFSETQ. V lost 3 bases and J lost 6; bases outside the gene matches: 10. The CDR3 covers 16 residues. The CDR3 coding sequence is TGCGCCAGCAGCTCCAACCCGCGGGGACAGGGGGATGGCTACACCTTC. Encoded protein: CASSSNPRGQGDGYTF.

The genes are TRBV29-1 and TRBJ1-4; D uncertain. The CDR3 contains 11 residues. The germline V gene encodes CDR1 SQVTM and CDR2 ANQGSEA. V was trimmed by 6 bases and J by 5 bases, leaving 7 bases between them. In nucleotides, the CDR3 is TGCAGCGTCTACGAAAATGAAAAACTGTTTTTT. Residues: CSVYENEKLFF.

This clone appeared a few times. The chain recombines TRBV4-3 with TRBJ1-2, with no clear D. CDR1 LGHNA and CDR2 YSLEER come from the germline V gene. This CDR3 is built from 13 residues. The ends were cut back, 4 bases at V and 8 bases at J, with 14 bases in the middle. CDR3 region: CASSPKRAGGYTF. In nucleotides, the CDR3 is TGCGCCAGCAGCCCCAAACGGGCGGGGGGCTACACCTTC.

The V and J genes are TRBV7-2 and TRBJ1-5; 7 nucleotides align to TRBD1. CDR3 size: 15 residues. J was trimmed by 4 bases and V by 3 bases; bases with no gene match: 6. Germline V gene lookup returns CDR1 SGHTA and CDR2 FQGNSA. In DNA, the CDR3 is TGTGCCAGCAGCTTGACAGGGAAGGTGAATCAGCCCCAGCATTTT. This encodes CASSLTGKVNQPQHF. The entire variable domain, with the rest obtained from reference TRBV7-2 and TRBJ1-5, is as follows: GAGVSQSPSNKVTEKGKDVELRCDPISGHTALYWYRQSLGQGLEFLIYFQGNSAPDKSGLPSDRFSAERTGGSVSTLTIQRTQQEDSAVYLCASSLTGKVNQPQHFGDGTRLSIL.

The chain combines TRBV19 with TRBJ1-5, with D tentatively TRBD1 (6 bases). CDR3 length: 17 amino acids. The V end lost 2 bases, the J end lost 3 bases, and 17 bases lay between the germline ends. Germline V gene sequence: CDR1 LNHDA, CDR2 SQIVND (reference sequence). CDR3 coding DNA: TGTGCCAGTAGTATAAATCAGGGGAAAGAGCCCAATCAGCCCCAGCATTTT. Amino acid sequence: CASSINQGKEPNQPQHF.

V usage is TRBV9 and J usage is TRBJ2-7; D is perhaps TRBD1 (6 bases). The V end lost 0 bases, the J end lost 2 bases, and 9 bases lay between the germline ends. The CDR3 length is 14 residues. Germline CDR1 is SGDLS and CDR2 is YYNGEE. CDR3 sequence reads: CASSVAGAPYEQYF. The CDR3 DNA reads TGTGCCAGCAGCGTAGCAGGGGCCCCCTACGAGCAGTACTTC.

The gene calls are TRBV11-3 and TRBJ1-1; D is uncertain. Germline assignment: CDR1 SGHNT and CDR2 YENEEA. CDR3 length: 13 residues. Trimming left V 2 bases short and J 4 bases short, with 8 bases between. The CDR3 region is CASSLWEGTEAFF. DNA of the CDR3: TGTGCCAGCAGCTTATGGGAGGGCACTGAAGCTTTCTTT.

This clone was observed a single time. A junction end diverges from the germline sequence, so it may reflect a read error. The chain uses TRBV24-1 and TRBJ1-2; D might be TRBD1 (5 bases). Per the germline V gene, CDR1 is KGHDR and CDR2 is SFDVKD. The CDR3 consists of 9 residues. The CDR3 sequence: CATKGEDAF. DNA of the CDR3: TGTGCCACCAAAGGGGAAGACGCCTTC.

This chain joins TRBV12-3 or TRBV12-4 and TRBJ1-4; TRBD1 matches at 9 bases. This CDR3 comprises 13 residues. V lost 3 bases to trimming and J lost 9 bases; unmatched junction nucleotides: 2. The CDR3 spells CASSLTGGKKLFF. CDR3 sequence (DNA): TGTGCCAGCAGTTTGACAGGGGGAAAAAAACTGTTTTTT.

The CDR3 sequence is CASSPRGDTEAFF. The CDR3 coding sequence is TGTGCCAGCAGCCCCAGGGGGGACACTGAAGCTTTCTTT. The chain links TRBV7-3 to TRBJ1-1; 7 nucleotides align to TRBD1. Germline-derived CDR1 and CDR2 are SGHTA and FQGTGA. The CDR3 is 13 residues long. Germline trimming cut 5 bases from V and 3 bases from J; bases unmatched to any gene: 3.

The chain recombines TRBV18 with TRBJ1-2; 8 bases agree with TRBD1. The length of the CDR3 is 14 residues. V dropped 3 bases and J dropped 4; count of bases not matched to a gene: 4. CDR1 and CDR2 (germline): KGHSH, LQKENI. DNA for the CDR3: TGTGCCAGCTCACCCGGACAGGGTGGCTATGGCTACACCTTC. Translated, it gives CASSPGQGGYGYTF.

V and J are TRBV7-3 and TRBJ2-5; tentative D call: TRBD2 (6 bases). V was shortened by 4 bases and J by 4 bases, with 16 bases between the two germline ends. Germline V lookup: CDR1 SGHTA, CDR2 FQGTGA. CDR3 size: 15 residues. The CDR3 spells CASSYLGGRGETQYF. The CDR3 nucleotides are TGTGCCAGCAGCTATCTCGGGGGTCGGGGAGAGACCCAGTACTTC.

A few counts support this clone. V usage is TRBV19 and J usage is TRBJ2-1; TRBD1 might be the D (7 bases). V shed 3 bases and J shed 8 bases, with 17 bases lying between them. This CDR3 is 15 amino acids long. CDR1 is LNHDA, CDR2 SQIVND, per germline (reference sequence). CDR3 bases: TGTGCCAGTAGTATGAAGCCAGGGGGGACGGATGAGCAGTTCTTC. Its translation is CASSMKPGGTDEQFF.

The gene calls are TRBV7-3 and TRBJ2-3; D may be TRBD1 (6 bases). Trimming took 5 bases from V and 0 from J, leaving 18 bases between them. The CDR3 contains 17 residues. Germline assignment: CDR1 SGHTA and CDR2 FQGTGA. CDR3 bases: TGTGCCAGCAGCGACACATACCAGGGGCTTAGCACAGATACGCAGTATTTT. Translating it yields CASSDTYQGLSTDTQYF.